The 20 T cell receptor beta chains reported below all come from one sample, sequenced in a study of T cell changes during pregnancy in multiple sclerosis. Clones were read by immunoSEQ multiplex PCR, and TCRdb kept only the in-frame ones, dropping some. Among about 52,000 clones, roughly 92% were seen once, and the ten largest hold roughly 0.81%. This specimen consisted of CD4+ T cells from peripheral blood mononuclear cells, obtained in the third trimester of pregnancy. The receptors stem from a female donor with multiple sclerosis, enrolled in a pregnancy study.

This clone was observed once. This chain connects TRBV4-2 to TRBJ1-2, with 9 nucleotides matching TRBD1. The trim removed 4 bases at V and 8 bases at J, leaving 5 bases unmatched. CDR3 size: 13 residues. Germline V gene data show CDR1 as LGHNA and CDR2 as YNFKEQ. CDR3 nucleotide sequence: TGTGCCAGCAGCCCGGGACAGGGATACGGCTACACCTTC. Protein: CASSPGQGYGYTF.

This clone has just a few counts. This rearrangement joins TRBV29-1 to TRBJ2-7, with a possible D match to TRBD1 (5 bases). Germline V gene sequence: CDR1 SQVTM, CDR2 ANQGSEA. The CDR3 has 10 residues. V lost 4 bases, J lost 6 bases, and 7 bases lay in between. CDR3 region: CSVGTIEQYF. The DNA of the CDR3 is TGCAGCGTTGGGACAATCGAGCAGTACTTC.

In DNA form, the CDR3 reads TGTGCCAGCAGCGTAGAGGACAGCTATAATTCACCCCTCCACTTT. It encodes CASSVEDSYNSPLHF. The V and J genes are TRBV9 and TRBJ1-6; D perhaps matches TRBD1 (6 bases). The CDR3 is 15 residues long. Trimming cost V 0 bases and J 3 bases, with 7 bases left between them. Looked up from germline, CDR1 is SGDLS and CDR2 is YYNGEE.

The rearrangement uses TRBV6-6 and TRBJ1-6, with D possibly matching TRBD1 (5 bases). In germline, CDR1 is MNHNY, CDR2 SVGAGI (reference sequence). The V and J ends lost 5 bases and 10 bases respectively, with 15 bases between them. This CDR3 is built from 14 residues. CDR3 bases: TGTGCCAGCAGTGCCGACAGAGGAAGGTCACCCCTCCACTTT. This gives the protein CASSADRGRSPLHF.

This chain connects TRBV21-1 to TRBJ2-7; the DNA was not used to check the table's D call, TRBD1. TRBV21-1 is tagged as a pseudogene. CDR3 size: 11 residues. Written as DNA, the CDR3 is TGTGCCAGCAGCAAAGGGGCGGAGCAGTACTTC. This codes for CASSKGAEQYF.

V is TRBV7-3 and J is TRBJ2-2; 7 nucleotides align to TRBD2. V lost 2 bases to trimming and J lost 1 base; unmatched junction nucleotides: 1. In germline, CDR1 is SGHTA, CDR2 FQGTGA. The CDR3 totals 15 residues. The CDR3 region has the DNA TGTGCCAGCAGCTTATGGGGGGGGAACACCGGGGAGCTGTTTTTT. Encoded protein: CASSLWGGNTGELFF.

This chain links TRBV7-2 with TRBJ2-7, with 7 bases lining up with TRBD1. CDR3 length: 13 amino acids. J lost 0 bases, V lost 5 bases, and 1 base had no gene match. CDR1 is SGHTA and CDR2 is FQGNSA in the germline V gene. The chain's CDR3 is CASSRQGSYEQYF. The CDR3, as DNA: TGTGCCAGCAGCCGACAGGGCTCCTACGAGCAGTACTTC.

The sample holds one count of this clone. V and J are TRBV6-5 and TRBJ1-1, with 9 bases matching TRBD1. With V trimmed by 5 bases and J by 1 base, 2 bases remained unmatched. There are 14 residues in the CDR3. Germline V gene data show CDR1 as MNHEY and CDR2 as SVGAGI. Written as DNA, the CDR3 is TGTGCCAGCAGTAAACAGGGGGCGAACACTGAAGCTTTCTTT. This codes for CASSKQGANTEAFF.

This chain uses TRBV7-3 with TRBJ1-2; no firm D call. The CDR3 extends over 13 amino acids. The germline CDR1 and CDR2 sequences are SGHTA and FQGTGA. V was cut by 1 base and J by 7 bases, with 10 bases left in between. Written as DNA, the CDR3 is TGTGCCAGCAGCTTAAATCCCACTGGTGGCTACACCTTC. This sequence encodes CASSLNPTGGYTF.

The CDR3 is CASSPRGGSVYGYTF. The CDR3 DNA reads TGCGCCAGCAGTCCCCGGGGGGGCAGCGTCTATGGCTACACCTTC. The chain joins TRBV10-2 to TRBJ1-2; tentatively, D is TRBD1 (6 bases). Germline loops: CDR1 WSHSY, CDR2 SAAADI. V gave up 5 bases and J gave up 4 bases, with 17 bases separating them. This CDR3 has 15 residues.

This chain uses TRBV27 with TRBJ1-2, with 7 bases aligning to TRBD1. The junction had 9 bases not matched to a gene; V was cut back by 3 bases and J by 8 bases. Germline V CDR1 and CDR2: MNHEY, SMNVEV (reference sequence). This CDR3 is built from 14 residues. CDR3 residues: CASSFETGSGGYTF. In nucleotides, the CDR3 is TGTGCCAGCAGTTTTGAGACAGGGAGTGGCGGCTACACCTTC.

This clone came up a few times. The CDR3 region is CASGRDSEAFF. The CDR3 nucleotides are TGTGCTAGTGGACGGGACAGTGAAGCTTTCTTT. The rearrangement links TRBV12-5 to TRBJ1-1; 7 bases fit TRBD1. J was trimmed by 7 bases and V by 6 bases; bases with no gene match: 2. Germline values: CDR1 LGHNT, CDR2 FRNRAP. The CDR3 sequence is 11 residues long.

The V call is TRBV2, the J call TRBJ1-2; 8 nucleotides align to TRBD1. Trimming took 7 bases from V and 3 from J; bases not matched to a gene: 4. Germline CDR1 reads SNHLY; CDR2 reads FYNNEI. CDR3 length: 13 amino acids. In nucleotides, the CDR3 is TGTGCCAGCACTGGGACAGGCGACTATGGCTACACCTTC. This sequence encodes CASTGTGDYGYTF.

The chain recombines TRBV6-5 with TRBJ2-4, with TRBD2 identical over 8 bases. With 6 bases clipped from V and 12 bases from J, the junction kept 16 bases outside the gene matches. Germline CDR1 and CDR2: MNHEY and SVGAGI. The CDR3 loop spans 15 amino acids. The CDR3 loop is CASSDGGAGKWHQYF. The DNA of the CDR3 is TGTGCCAGCAGCGACGGGGGGGCCGGAAAATGGCATCAGTACTTC.

This rearrangement joins TRBV7-3 to TRBJ1-1; TRBD1 aligns across 9 bases. Germline V gene data show CDR1 as SGHTA and CDR2 as FQGTGA. With 2 bases clipped from V and 9 bases from J, the junction kept 7 bases outside the gene matches. The CDR3 length is 14 residues. CDR3 bases: TGTGCCAGCAGCTTAGGCCGGGACAGGGCCCAAGCTTTCTTT. It specifies CASSLGRDRAQAFF.

The chain links TRBV19 to TRBJ2-1, with 9 bases matching TRBD1. V gave up 10 bases and J gave up 8 bases; unmatched junction bases: 9. There are 13 residues in the CDR3. Germline V gene data show CDR1 as LNHDA and CDR2 as SQIVND (reference sequence). CDR3 DNA: TGTGCCACCAAGGGACAGGGTGCACATGAGCAGTTCTTC. The encoded protein is CATKGQGAHEQFF. Together with reference TRBV19 and TRBJ2-1, the CDR3 gives the full variable domain: DGGITQSPKYLFRKEGQNVTLSCEQNLNHDAMYWYRQDPGQGLRLIYYSQIVNDFQKGDIAEGYSVSREKKESFPLTVTSAQKNPTAFYLCATKGQGAHEQFFGPGTRLTVL.

J is TRBJ2-1 and V is TRBV7-3; D possibly corresponds to TRBD1 (6 bases). This CDR3 is 13 amino acids long. Germline V gene sequence: CDR1 SGHTA, CDR2 FQGTGA. The germline V and J ends were trimmed by 6 bases and 4 bases, with 10 bases remaining between them. CDR3 amino acids: CASSQTGYNEQFF. The CDR3 bases are TGTGCCAGCAGTCAGACAGGTTACAATGAGCAGTTCTTC.

The chain combines TRBV5-4 with TRBJ1-6; 9 nucleotides match TRBD1. Germline V CDR1 and CDR2: SGHNT, YYREEE (reference sequence). With 1 base clipped from V and 7 bases from J, the junction kept 3 bases outside the gene matches. There are 15 residues in the CDR3. CDR3 loop: CASSLSGTGNSPLHF. The CDR3 bases are TGTGCCAGCAGCTTGTCCGGGACAGGGAATTCACCCCTCCACTTT.

This chain connects TRBV6-5 to TRBJ2-7, with TRBD1 identical over 9 bases. Germline CDR1 is MNHEY and CDR2 is SVGAGI. With 6 bases clipped from V and 6 bases from J, the junction kept 12 bases outside the gene matches. This CDR3 has 15 residues. The CDR3: CASSSRGQGRFEQYF. In DNA form, the CDR3 reads TGTGCCAGCAGCTCCAGGGGACAGGGAAGGTTCGAGCAGTACTTC.

V gene TRBV7-9 combines with J gene TRBJ2-1, with 10 bases that match TRBD2. This CDR3 has 16 amino acids. Trimming removed 6 bases from V and 1 base from J; junction bases left unmatched: 6. Germline CDR1 is SEHNR and CDR2 is FQNEAQ (reference sequence). The CDR3 DNA is TGTGCCAGCAGACCTAGCGGGGGACTTTCCTACAATGAGCAGTTCTTC. This codes for CASRPSGGLSYNEQFF. Full variable domain (outside the CDR3, taken from reference TRBV7-9 and TRBJ2-1): DTGVSQNPRHKITKRGQNVTFRCDPISEHNRLYWYRQTLGQGPEFLTYFQNEAQLEKSRLLSDRFSAERPKGSFSTLEIQRTEQGDSAMYLCASRPSGGLSYNEQFFGPGTRLTVL.